The 4 T cell receptor beta chains below come from one sample, sequenced in a study of blood T cell repertoires in COVID-19. Here immunoSEQ multiplex PCR was the method, and the copy in TCRdb shows in-frame clones only, minus some. In the table there are 350,000 or so clones, approximately 89% of which are singletons. The material sequenced was peripheral blood. The source is a woman aged 55-70 years with COVID-19, enrolled during active disease.

The V call is TRBV2, the J call TRBJ2-5; possibly TRBD2 for D (6 bases). V dropped 8 bases and J dropped 2 bases, with 15 bases sitting between them. This CDR3 region has 14 residues. Germline values: CDR1 SNHLY, CDR2 FYNNEI. CDR3 region: CASGTGSGQETQYF. In DNA, the CDR3 is TGTGCCAGCGGGACTGGTTCAGGGCAAGAGACCCAGTACTTC.

The genes are TRBV28 and TRBJ2-3; the match to TRBD2 covers 8 bases. Germline assignment: CDR1 MDHEN and CDR2 SYDVKM. CDR3 length equals 16 residues. V lost 2 bases, J lost 1 base, and 5 bases stayed unmatched. The CDR3 loop reads CASSLIMRGGTDTQYF. The CDR3 DNA follows: TGTGCCAGCAGTTTAATAATGCGGGGGGGCACAGATACGCAGTATTTT.

The rearrangement joins TRBV5-1 to TRBJ1-6; 9 bases map to TRBD1. The V gene end was trimmed by 2 bases and the J gene end by 7 bases; junction bases not matched to a gene: 4. CDR3 size: 15 residues. The germline gives CDR1 SGHRS, CDR2 YFSETQ. The CDR3 spells CASSLGTGKNSPLHF. The CDR3, as DNA: TGCGCCAGCAGCTTAGGGACAGGGAAAAATTCACCCCTCCACTTT.

The chain has TRBV7-9 and TRBJ1-4; 11 bases fit TRBD1. With 5 bases clipped from V and 5 bases from J, the junction kept 4 bases outside the gene matches. The germline gives CDR1 SEHNR, CDR2 FQNEAQ (reference sequence). CDR3 length: 15 residues. The CDR3 coding sequence is TGTGCCAGCAGCCCCCGGGACAGGGGGAATGAAAAACTGTTTTTT. Translation: CASSPRDRGNEKLFF.